These T cell receptor beta chains were read from a single sample in a study of cytomegalovirus exposure and HLA in healthy donors. The data were produced by immunoSEQ multiplex PCR, yet TCRdb's version contains in-frame clones alone and is incomplete. The repertoire holds about 360,000 clones, with approximately 90% as singletons. The specimen sequenced was PBMCs. These receptors were taken from a woman in her late teens or twenties in good health and CMV-seronegative. The CDR3 runs from the conserved cysteine through the conserved F or W. D genes are given only for firm matches. Clone size appears in some rows only: once, few, many, or a class for an expanded clone.

>once|TRBV6-1|TRBJ1-6|TRBD1
CASSDAGQGGNSPLHF
TGTGCCAGCAGTGACGCCGGACAGGGCGGCAATTCACCCCTCCACTTT
>-|TRBV7-2|TRBJ1-5|-
CASSPDRNQPQHF
TGTGCCAGCAGCCCCGACAGGAATCAGCCCCAGCATTTT
>-|TRBV10-3|TRBJ2-1|-
CAISESLQVLEQFF
TGTGCCATCAGTGAGTCTTTACAGGTCCTTGAGCAGTTCTTC
>-|TRBV19|TRBJ2-1|-
CASSKRDRVTSGVGENEQFF
TGTGCCAGTAGTAAGAGAGACAGGGTTACTAGCGGAGTAGGAGAGAATGAGCAGTTCTTC
>-|TRBV30|TRBJ1-1|-
CAWSLVTNTEAFF
TGTGCCTGGAGTCTAGTTACGAACACTGAAGCTTTCTTT
>-|TRBV29-1|TRBJ2-7|-
CSVGDRTYEQYF
TGCAGCGTTGGAGACAGAACCTACGAGCAGTACTTC
>-|TRBV5-4|TRBJ2-1|-
CATQGHEQFF
TGTGCCACCCAGGGGCATGAGCAGTTCTTC
>-|TRBV5-1|TRBJ2-3|TRBD2
CASSGSGRVGGTQYF
TGCGCCAGCAGCGGTAGCGGGAGAGTGGGTGGGACGCAGTATTTT
>-|TRBV28|TRBJ2-3|TRBD2
CASSSGTSGGAVDTQYF
TGTGCCAGCAGTTCCGGGACTAGCGGGGGGGCCGTAGATACGCAGTATTTT
>-|TRBV2|TRBJ2-5|TRBD2
CASSVGLAQETQYF
TGTGCCAGCAGTGTTGGACTAGCCCAAGAGACCCAGTACTTC
>-|TRBV18|TRBJ1-2|TRBD1
CASSPPRRDSNGYTF
TGTGCCAGCTCACCTCCCCGTCGGGACAGTAATGGCTACACCTTC
>-|TRBV9|TRBJ2-7|-
CASSVAGASYEQYF
TGTGCCAGCAGCGTAGCTGGAGCTTCCTACGAGCAGTACTTC
>few|TRBV7-2|TRBJ1-6|-
CASSLQGDSPLHF
TGTGCCAGCAGCTTACAGGGCGACTCACCCCTCCACTTT
>-|TRBV4-1|TRBJ1-1|-
CASSQGGRSAFF
TGCGCCAGCAGCCAAGGTGGTAGGAGCGCTTTCTTT
>once|TRBV19|TRBJ2-2|-
CASIPEGTGELFF
TGTGCCAGTATCCCGGAGGGGACCGGGGAGCTGTTTTTT
>-|TRBV6-5|TRBJ2-5|-
CASSYSVRYQETQYF
TGTGCCAGCAGTTACTCGGTTAGATACCAAGAGACCCAGTACTTC
>-|TRBV7-9|TRBJ2-7|TRBD1
CASSPWTGLDEQYF
TGTGCCAGCAGCCCATGGACAGGGCTGGACGAGCAGTACTTC
>-|TRBV4-2|TRBJ2-7|TRBD1
CASSQGTEPYEQYF
TGTGCCAGCAGCCAGGGGACAGAACCCTACGAGCAGTACTTC
>-|TRBV18|TRBJ1-1|-
CASSPTAGNTEAFF
TGTGCCAGCTCACCTACGGCAGGGAACACTGAAGCTTTCTTT
>-|TRBV2|TRBJ2-7|TRBD2
CASTIRGTTYEQYF
TGTGCCAGCACTATTAGAGGGACTACCTACGAGCAGTACTTC
>-|TRBV28|TRBJ2-7|TRBD2
CASSSGTRPGYEQYF
TGTGCCAGCAGTTCCGGGACTAGGCCCGGGTACGAGCAGTACTTC
>-|TRBV27|TRBJ2-2|TRBD2
CASSGGLAGVGTGELFF
TGTGCCAGCAGTGGGGGACTAGCGGGAGTCGGCACCGGGGAGCTGTTTTTT
>-|TRBV18|TRBJ2-5|TRBD2
CASSPGTSGEETQYF
TGTGCCAGCTCACCTGGGACTAGCGGGGAAGAGACCCAGTACTTC
>-|TRBV28|TRBJ2-7|-
CASSVAAGPHEQYF
TGTGCCAGCAGTGTGGCTGCGGGTCCCCACGAGCAGTACTTC
>-|TRBV4-2|TRBJ1-1|-
CASSQDLTDTEAFF
TGTGCCAGCAGCCAAGATCTAACGGACACTGAAGCTTTCTTT
>-|TRBV2|TRBJ1-5|TRBD1
CASSEVGDRFAPGDQPQHF
TGTGCCAGCAGTGAAGTGGGGGACAGGTTCGCCCCGGGCGATCAGCCCCAGCATTTT
>few|TRBV6-6|TRBJ1-5|-
CASSSQGNQPQHF
TGTGCCAGCAGTTCCCAGGGTAATCAGCCCCAGCATTTT
>-|TRBV7-9|TRBJ2-7|-
CASSLFPGHSYEQYF
TGTGCCAGCAGCTTATTTCCCGGACATAGCTACGAGCAGTACTTC
>-|TRBV27|TRBJ1-2|-
CASSLGHPNYGYTF
TGTGCCAGCAGTTTGGGACACCCTAACTATGGCTACACCTTC
>-|TRBV27|TRBJ2-7|TRBD2
CASSFLAGVAYEQYF
TGTGCCAGCAGTTTTCTCGCGGGAGTCGCCTACGAGCAGTACTTC
>-|TRBV28|TRBJ2-2|TRBD1
CASSLLQGAPGELFF
TGTGCCAGCAGTTTACTACAGGGGGCGCCCGGGGAGCTGTTTTTT
>-|TRBV13|TRBJ2-1|TRBD2
CASSLLGTSDFF
TGTGCCAGCAGCTTACTCGGGACTAGTGATTTCTTC
>-|TRBV5-6|TRBJ1-5|-
CASTLEGDNQPQHF
TGTGCCAGCACCTTGGAGGGGGATAATCAGCCCCAGCATTTT
>-|TRBV4-1|TRBJ2-7|TRBD1
CASSQAPGTDLYEQYF
TGCGCCAGCAGCCAAGCACCCGGGACAGACCTCTACGAGCAGTACTTC
>-|TRBV7-8|TRBJ2-3|TRBD1
CASSDGDRAEYTQYF
TGTGCCAGCAGCGACGGGGACAGGGCGGAGTATACGCAGTATTTT
>-|TRBV27|TRBJ2-2|-
CASSFGGMRTGELFF
TGTGCCAGCAGTTTTGGCGGGATGAGGACCGGGGAGCTGTTTTTT
>-|TRBV6-1|TRBJ2-7|-
CASRDFPYEQYF
TGTGCCAGCAGGGACTTTCCATACGAGCAGTACTTC
>-|TRBV5-1|TRBJ2-7|TRBD2
CASNLTPGLTYEQYF
TGCGCCAGCAACCTGACGCCGGGACTAACTTACGAGCAGTACTTC
>-|TRBV4-1|TRBJ2-5|-
CASSQDRRAETQYF
TGCGCCAGCAGCCAAGACAGGCGGGCGGAGACCCAGTACTTC
>once|TRBV9|TRBJ2-7|-
CASSTRPASSSYEQYF
TGTGCCAGCAGCACCCGCCCGGCGTCTAGCTCCTACGAGCAGTACTTC
>few|TRBV6-1|TRBJ1-5|-
CASSPTGTHQPQHF
TGTGCCAGCAGTCCTACAGGGACCCATCAGCCCCAGCATTTT
>-|TRBV5-1|TRBJ2-5|TRBD2
CASSLVGTSGPRGNQYF
TGCGCCAGCAGCTTGGTTGGGACTAGCGGGCCCAGAGGGAACCAGTACTTC
>-|TRBV27|TRBJ1-5|-
CASSSRDSNQPQHF
TGTGCCAGCAGCTCCAGGGATTCCAATCAGCCCCAGCATTTT
>-|TRBV5-1|TRBJ2-2|-
CASSPSGGTNTGELFF
TGCGCCAGCAGCCCCAGTGGGGGGACGAACACCGGGGAGCTGTTTTTT